This T cell receptor (beta chain) was captured in a study of graft-versus-host responses after intestinal transplantation. The assay was immunoSEQ multiplex PCR, and TCRdb's table has in-frame clones only and misses some. The data show about 97,000 clones, about nine tenths seen once. With 5 bases clipped from V and 7 bases from J, the junction kept 7 bases outside the gene matches. Germline assignment: CDR1 SGHTA and CDR2 FQGTGA. The length of the CDR3 is 13 residues. With respect to this clone: Its specificity is not known.

The sequence came from a human donor who was the organ donor for an intestinal transplant. The chain recombines TRBV7-3 with TRBJ2-7; 8 bases are a match to TRBD1. Material: unstimulated CD4+ T cells sorted from spleen or lymph node cells, obtained before transplant. The CDR3 DNA reads as TGTGCCAGCAGCGCCGACAGGGGTCAAGAGCAGTACTTC. This translates into CASSADRGQEQYF.